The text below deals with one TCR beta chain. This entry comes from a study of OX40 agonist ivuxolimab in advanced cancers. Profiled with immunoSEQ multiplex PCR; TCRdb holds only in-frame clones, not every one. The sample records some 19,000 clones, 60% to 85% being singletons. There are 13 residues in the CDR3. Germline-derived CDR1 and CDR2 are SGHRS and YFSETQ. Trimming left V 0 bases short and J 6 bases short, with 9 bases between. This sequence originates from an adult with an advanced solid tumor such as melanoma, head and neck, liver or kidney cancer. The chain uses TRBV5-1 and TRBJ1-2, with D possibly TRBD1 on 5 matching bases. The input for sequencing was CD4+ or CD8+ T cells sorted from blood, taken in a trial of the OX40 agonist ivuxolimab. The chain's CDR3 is CASSLVGENGYTF. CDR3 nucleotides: TGCGCCAGCAGCTTGGTAGGGGAAAATGGCTACACCTTC.